Below, 28 T cell receptor beta chains from the same sample are listed, as sequenced in a study of metastatic and nonmetastatic thyroid tumors. Using MiXCR, TCRdb reanalyzed the PCR reads. The table records around 27,000 clones, 20% to 30% of them present only once. Nobody among the patients had been given any treatment before thyroid surgery. Sequencing used blood. Receptors originate from a female donor with papillary thyroid cancer or a benign thyroid nodule (not recorded which). Some clones in this sample may be carry-over from other donors' samples.

This clone was counted many times. CDR3 DNA: TGTGCCAGCAGCTTGGACCCCGGGACAGGAAGACGCAGTCCTAACAACGAGCAGTACTTC. Its protein is CASSLDPGTGRRSPNNEQYF. The chain is built from TRBV5-5 and TRBJ2-7; 8 nucleotides align to TRBD1. V dropped 0 bases and J dropped 5; count of bases not matched to a gene: 22. There are 20 residues in the CDR3. Germline loops: CDR1 SGHKS, CDR2 YYEKEE (reference sequence).

This clone occurred a few times. This rearrangement joins TRBV6-1 to TRBJ2-7; 15 nucleotides agree with TRBD2. The V gene end was trimmed by 6 bases and the J gene end by 0 bases; junction bases not matched to a gene: 6. The CDR3 runs to 17 residues. Germline loops: CDR1 MNHNS, CDR2 SASEGT. CDR3: CASSRGTSGGSSYEQYF. The CDR3 bases are TGTGCCAGCAGCAGGGGGACTAGCGGGGGGAGCTCCTACGAGCAGTACTTC.

The sample holds many counts of this clone. The rearrangement joins TRBV10-3 to TRBJ1-1, with D possibly matching TRBD1 (6 bases). The CDR3 spans 14 residues. Deletions cut 0 bases from V and 5 bases from J, with 10 bases between. The V gene's germline CDR1 is ENHRY and CDR2 SYGVKD. The CDR3 sequence is CAISESTGQTEAFF. The CDR3, as DNA: TGTGCCATCAGTGAGTCGACGGGACAAACTGAAGCTTTCTTT.

This clone was recorded at least ten times. The chain uses TRBV7-6 and TRBJ2-7, with D uncertain. Trimming left V 2 bases short and J 3 bases short, with 8 bases between. CDR3 length: 13 amino acids. Looked up from germline, CDR1 is SGHVS and CDR2 is FNYEAQ. CDR3 nucleotide sequence: TGTGCCAGCAGCTTAAGGGATGGCTACGAGCAGTACTTC. Translation: CASSLRDGYEQYF.

Many counts were recorded for this clone. This chain joins TRBV29-1 and TRBJ1-2; no clear D gene. Germline assignment: CDR1 SQVTM and CDR2 ANQGSEA. The CDR3 runs 11 residues. V was shortened by 4 bases and J by 3 bases, with 6 bases between the two germline ends. The CDR3 DNA is TGCAGCGTTGGATTGGACTATGGCTACACCTTC. This encodes CSVGLDYGYTF. The full variable domain, its missing parts supplied by reference TRBV29-1 and TRBJ1-2, is SAVISQKPSRDICQRGTSLTIQCQVDSQVTMMFWYRQQPGQSLTLIATANQGSEATYESGFVIDKFPISRPNLTFSTLTVSNMSPEDSSIYLCSVGLDYGYTFGSGTRLTVV.

At least ten counts were recorded for this clone. A much larger clone lies one base from this, so it may be a read error. The chain is built from TRBV10-3 and TRBJ1-2, with 8 nucleotides matching TRBD1. Germline V gene sequence: CDR1 ENHRY, CDR2 SYGVKD. V lost 4 bases and J lost 8; bases outside the gene matches: 12. This CDR3 has 15 amino acids. The CDR3 bases are TGTGCCATCAGTGGATCAGGGGGCGCTATGGAGGGCTACACCTTC. Protein product: CAISGSGGAMEGYTF.

In this sample, this clone turned up many times. This chain links TRBV7-9 with TRBJ2-3; D is unresolved. This CDR3 spans 14 amino acids. V was cut by 6 bases and J by 0 bases, with 10 bases left in between. Germline V CDR1 and CDR2: SEHNR, FQNEAQ (reference sequence). CDR3 sequence reads: CASRAGSSTDTQYF. The DNA of the CDR3 is TGTGCCAGCAGGGCTGGCTCTAGCACAGATACGCAGTATTTT.

This clone was recorded at least ten times. The CDR3: CASSDGAGDGQETQYF. As DNA, the CDR3 is TGTGCCAGCAGTGACGGGGCGGGAGACGGCCAAGAGACCCAGTACTTC. The gene calls are TRBV6-4 and TRBJ2-5; 7 bases are a match to TRBD2. Per the germline V gene, CDR1 is MRHNA and CDR2 is SNTAGT. V was clipped by 2 bases and J by 1 base; unmatched bases: 7. The CDR3 runs 16 residues.

There are a few counts of this clone. The V gene is TRBV10-3, the J gene TRBJ1-1; TRBD1 matches 9 bases. The CDR3 contains 13 residues. Trimming cost V 4 bases and J 8 bases; bases outside gene matches: 5. Germline-derived CDR1 and CDR2 are ENHRY and SYGVKD. The CDR3 region is CAISGQGEKEAFF. CDR3 coding DNA: TGTGCCATCAGTGGACAGGGGGAGAAGGAAGCTTTCTTT.

This chain connects TRBV4-1 to TRBJ2-7; D remains ambiguous. With 10 bases removed from V and 2 bases from J, the gap between germline ends came to 18 bases. The CDR3 has 14 residues. Germline V CDR1 and CDR2: MGHRA, YSYEKL. The CDR3 DNA reads TGCGCCACCACCCCTCTCACACCAGCCTACGAGCAGTACTTC. Its translation is CATTPLTPAYEQYF.

This clone showed up many times. V and J are TRBV20-1 and TRBJ1-1; D may be TRBD1 (6 bases). The ends were cut back, 2 bases at V and 0 bases at J, with 13 bases in the middle. CDR1 and CDR2 (germline): DFQATT, SNEGSKA (reference sequence). The length of the CDR3 is 15 residues. This CDR3 is CSARPRGFMNTEAFF. The CDR3 DNA reads as TGCAGTGCTAGACCTAGGGGGTTCATGAACACTGAAGCTTTCTTT.

V usage is TRBV12-3 or TRBV12-4 and J usage is TRBJ2-5; perhaps TRBD1 as D (5 bases). The CDR3 consists of 15 residues. Deletions cut 3 bases from V and 11 bases from J, with 22 bases between. The CDR3 region has the DNA TGTGCCAGCAGTTTTTATATGGCAGGGTTGGAGAAACAGTACTTC. Its protein product is CASSFYMAGLEKQYF.

This clone was found many times. The chain joins TRBV9 to TRBJ2-5; 9 nucleotides line up with TRBD1. The germline V gene has CDR1 SGDLS and CDR2 YYNGEE. This CDR3 comprises 16 residues. Trimming at V came to 0 bases and at J to 6 bases, leaving 9 bases not matched to a gene. CDR3 region: CASSVADRGSEKTQYF. The CDR3 DNA sequence: TGTGCCAGCAGCGTAGCGGACAGGGGATCGGAGAAGACCCAGTACTTC.

This clone was observed at least ten times. This chain joins TRBV4-1 and TRBJ1-2; D is unresolved. The CDR3 has 13 amino acids. V gave up 0 bases and J gave up 10 bases, with 12 bases separating them. The germline gives CDR1 MGHRA, CDR2 YSYEKL. DNA of the CDR3: TGCGCCAGCAGCCAAGAAGCGGGCCAATCCTACACCTTC. It encodes CASSQEAGQSYTF.

This clone was observed once. The junction does not match germline at one end; this may be a read error. The chain couples TRBV30 to TRBJ1-1; D call uncertain. Germline CDR1 reads GTSNPN; CDR2 reads SVGIG (reference sequence). The CDR3 runs to 10 residues. CDR3 DNA: TGTGCCGGCGTGAGAACTGAAGCTGTCTTT. It specifies CAGVRTEAVF.

Ten or more counts support this clone. J is TRBJ1-1 and V is TRBV18; 8 bases are a match to TRBD1. Looked up from germline, CDR1 is KGHSH and CDR2 is LQKENI. The CDR3 is 16 amino acids. Trimming took 2 bases from V and 3 from J; bases not matched to a gene: 8. CDR3 nucleotides: TGTGCCAGCTCACCAGGCCAGGGGGCTATCGACACTGAAGCTTTCTTT. Translation gives CASSPGQGAIDTEAFF.

This clone was observed at least ten times. The chain links TRBV4-1 to TRBJ2-7, with 11 bases matching TRBD2. CDR1 and CDR2 from the germline V gene are MGHRA and YSYEKL. Trimming cost V 4 bases and J 3 bases; bases outside gene matches: 14. The CDR3 runs to 18 residues. CDR3 in amino acids: CASSLFRGGLADYYEQYF. CDR3 coding DNA: TGCGCCAGCAGCCTATTTCGTGGGGGACTAGCGGATTACTACGAGCAGTACTTC.

The table lists this clone with many counts. The chain combines TRBV11-2 with TRBJ1-1; D is uncertain. This CDR3 region has 15 residues. Trimming removed 1 base from V and 8 bases from J, with 17 bases in between. From germline, CDR1 is SGHAT and CDR2 FQNNGV. This CDR3 is CASSLGRQKTIEAFF. CDR3 in DNA: TGTGCCAGCAGCTTAGGTAGGCAGAAGACCATAGAAGCTTTCTTT.

Worth noting for this clone: Germline and junction disagree at one end, which may indicate a read error. The chain is built from TRBV7-8 and TRBJ2-7; D is unclear. Germline loops: CDR1 SGHVS, CDR2 FQNEAQ. CDR3 size: 12 residues. CDR3 in amino acids: CASSCSVPEHYF. The CDR3, as DNA: TGTGCGAGCAGCTGCTCTGTCCCCGAGCATTACTTC. Variable domain in full (rest from reference TRBV7-8 and TRBJ2-7): GAGVSQSPRYKVAKRGQDVALRCDPISGHVSLFWYQQALGQGPEFLTYFQNEAQLDKSGLPSDRFFAERPEGSVSTLKIQRTQQEDSAVYLCASSCSVPEHYFGPGTRLTVT.

The V gene is TRBV21-1, the J gene TRBJ1-3; the table's D gene call, TRBD1, was not cross checked with the DNA. TRBV21-1 is marked as a pseudogene. This CDR3 has 19 amino acids. CDR3 protein: CASSKRPIGTVSSGNTIYF. DNA of the CDR3: TGTGCCAGCAGCAAAAGACCGATCGGGACAGTAAGCTCTGGAAACACCATATATTTT.

This clone was detected a few times. The same CDR3 arises from other DNA sequences in this sample as well. This chain uses TRBV2 with TRBJ2-7, with D unclear. The CDR3 runs 11 residues. Looked up from germline, CDR1 is SNHLY and CDR2 is FYNNEI. With 7 bases removed from V and 6 bases from J, the gap between germline ends came to 10 bases. CDR3 DNA sequence: TGTGCCAGCACCGGCAAGGCCGAGCAGTACTTC. Encoded protein: CASTGKAEQYF.

This clone was observed at least ten times. V and J are TRBV7-9 and TRBJ1-3; the D is unclear. V was pared by 3 bases and J by 0 bases, with 9 bases between. Looked up from germline, CDR1 is SEHNR and CDR2 is FQNEAQ (reference sequence). The CDR3 covers 15 residues. CDR3: CASSFGPSSGNTIYF. The CDR3 bases are TGTGCCAGCAGCTTTGGGCCCTCCTCTGGAAACACCATATATTTT.

A word on this clone: The junction departs from germline at one end; a sequencing error may be responsible. The chain employs TRBV7-2 and TRBJ2-7, with TRBD2 matching over 7 bases. The CDR3 covers 15 residues. From germline, CDR1 is SGHTA and CDR2 FQGNSA. CDR3 in DNA: TGTGCCAGCAGCTTATCGGGCGGGAGTAGCTACCAGCAGTACTTC. Translation gives CASSLSGGSSYQQYF.

The V gene is TRBV11-2, the J gene TRBJ2-7, with 13 nucleotides matching TRBD2. The CDR3 totals 19 residues. Germline lookup yields CDR1 SGHAT and CDR2 FQNNGV. Trimming removed 6 bases from V and 4 bases from J; junction bases left unmatched: 18. CDR3 DNA sequence: TGTGCCAGCAGGCGAAGACTAGCGGGAGGACCAGGGGGGTCATACGAGCAGTACTTC. This translates into CASRRRLAGGPGGSYEQYF. Based on the CDR3 plus reference TRBV11-2 and TRBJ2-7, the full variable domain is EAGVAQSPRYKIIEKRQSVAFWCNPISGHATLYWYQQILGQGPKLLIQFQNNGVVDDSQLPKDRFSAERLKGVDSTLKIQPAKLEDSAVYLCASRRRLAGGPGGSYEQYFGPGTRLTVT.

This clone came up many times. J is TRBJ2-6 and V is TRBV7-9; 8 bases map to TRBD2. The CDR3 totals 15 residues. Germline V gene sequence: CDR1 SEHNR, CDR2 FQNEAQ (reference sequence). The ends lost 6 bases at V and 2 bases at J; junction bases unmatched: 3. The CDR3 DNA sequence: TGTGCCAGCAGTTTTAGCGGGACTGGGGCCAACGTCCTGACTTTC. Translating it yields CASSFSGTGANVLTF.

This clone appeared many times. Other DNA sequences in this sample translate to the same CDR3. The chain links TRBV19 to TRBJ1-2, with TRBD1 as a possible D gene (5 bases). The CDR3 sequence is 15 residues long. Germline V gives CDR1 LNHDA, CDR2 SQIVND (reference sequence). V was pared by 5 bases and J by 8 bases, with 21 bases between. The CDR3 DNA reads as TGTGCCAGTAGTGCCAGTTCCGGGACGACGGGAGGCTACACCTTC. It specifies CASSASSGTTGGYTF.

The chain carries TRBV18 and TRBJ1-2; 9 bases fit TRBD1. The CDR3 is 14 residues long. The ends lost 3 bases at V and 6 bases at J; junction bases unmatched: 5. Germline loops: CDR1 KGHSH, CDR2 LQKENI. CDR3 in amino acids: CASSPSGQGDGYTF. Here the CDR3 DNA reads TGTGCCAGCTCACCCTCGGGACAGGGTGATGGCTACACCTTC.

Within the sample, this clone is medium-sized (0.01 to 0.1%). J is TRBJ1-5 and V is TRBV4-3, with 7 bases lining up with TRBD1. CDR1 is LGHNA and CDR2 is YSLEER in the germline V gene. Trimming at V came to 4 bases and at J to 3 bases, leaving 6 bases not matched to a gene. This CDR3 contains 15 residues. DNA of the CDR3: TGCGCCAGCAGCCTTCTACAGGGGCCCAATCAGCCCCAGCATTTT. It yields the protein CASSLLQGPNQPQHF.